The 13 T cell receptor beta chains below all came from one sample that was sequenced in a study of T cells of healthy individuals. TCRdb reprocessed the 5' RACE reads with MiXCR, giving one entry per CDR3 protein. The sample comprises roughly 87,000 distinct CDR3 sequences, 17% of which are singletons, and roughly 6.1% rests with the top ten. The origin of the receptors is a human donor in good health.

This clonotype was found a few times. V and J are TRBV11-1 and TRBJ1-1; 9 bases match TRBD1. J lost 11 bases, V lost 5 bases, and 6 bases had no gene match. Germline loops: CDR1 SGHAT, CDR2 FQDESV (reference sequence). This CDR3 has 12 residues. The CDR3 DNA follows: TGTGCCAGCAGCACGTCCGGACAGGGGGCTTTCTTT. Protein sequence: CASSTSGQGAFF.

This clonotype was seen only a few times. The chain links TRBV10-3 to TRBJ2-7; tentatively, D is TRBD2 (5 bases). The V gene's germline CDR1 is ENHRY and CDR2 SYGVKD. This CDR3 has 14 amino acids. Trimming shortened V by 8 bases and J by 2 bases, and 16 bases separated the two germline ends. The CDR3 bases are TGTGCCATCCGAGCGGCCTCGAACACCTACGAGCAGTACTTC. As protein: CAIRAASNTYEQYF.

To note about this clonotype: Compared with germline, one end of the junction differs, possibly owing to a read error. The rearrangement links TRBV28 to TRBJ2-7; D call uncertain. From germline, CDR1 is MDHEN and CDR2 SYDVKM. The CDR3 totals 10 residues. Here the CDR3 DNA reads TGTGCCAGCAGTTTACTGACGACCCACTTC. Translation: CASSLLTTHF.

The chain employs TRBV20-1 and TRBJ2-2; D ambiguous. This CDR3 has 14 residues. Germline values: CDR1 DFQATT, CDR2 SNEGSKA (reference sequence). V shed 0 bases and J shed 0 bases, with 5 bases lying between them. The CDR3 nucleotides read TGCAGTGCTAGAGATTGGACGAACACCGGGGAGCTGTTTTTT. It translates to CSARDWTNTGELFF.

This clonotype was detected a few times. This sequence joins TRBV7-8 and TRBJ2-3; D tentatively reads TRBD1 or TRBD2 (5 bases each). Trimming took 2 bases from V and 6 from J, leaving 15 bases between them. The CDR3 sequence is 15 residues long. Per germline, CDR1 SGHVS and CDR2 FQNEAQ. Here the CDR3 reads CASSLPGTLGDTQYF. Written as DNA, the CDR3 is TGTGCCAGCAGCTTACCCGGGACCCTAGGGGATACGCAGTATTTT.

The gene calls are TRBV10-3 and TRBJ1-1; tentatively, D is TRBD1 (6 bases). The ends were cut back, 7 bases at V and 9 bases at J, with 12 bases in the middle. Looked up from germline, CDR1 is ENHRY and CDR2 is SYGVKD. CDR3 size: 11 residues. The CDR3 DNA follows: TGTGCCATCACAGATCAGGGGAAAGCTTTCTTT. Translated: CAITDQGKAFF.

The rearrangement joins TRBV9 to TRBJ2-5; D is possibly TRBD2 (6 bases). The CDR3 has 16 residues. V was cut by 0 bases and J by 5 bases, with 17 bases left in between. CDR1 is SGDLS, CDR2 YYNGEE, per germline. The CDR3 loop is CASSVAGGGSGETQYF. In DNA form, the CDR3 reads TGTGCCAGCAGCGTAGCTGGAGGAGGGAGTGGCGAGACCCAGTACTTC.

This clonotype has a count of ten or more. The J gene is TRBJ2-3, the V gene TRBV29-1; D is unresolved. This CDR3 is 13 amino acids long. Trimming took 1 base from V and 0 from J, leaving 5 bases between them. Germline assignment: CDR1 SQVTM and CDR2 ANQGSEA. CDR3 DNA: TGCAGCGTTGAAGCCCACAGCACAGATACGCAGTATTTT. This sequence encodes CSVEAHSTDTQYF.

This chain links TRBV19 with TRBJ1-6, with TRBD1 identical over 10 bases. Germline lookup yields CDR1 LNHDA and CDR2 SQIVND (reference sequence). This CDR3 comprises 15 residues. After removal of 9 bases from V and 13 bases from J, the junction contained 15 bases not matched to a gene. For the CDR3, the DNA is TGTGCCAGCACCGGGACAGGGGCCCTAACGGGGCCCCTCCACTTT. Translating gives CASTGTGALTGPLHF.

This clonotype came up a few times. CDR3 residues: CASSPDGQETQYF. Written as DNA, the CDR3 is TGTGCCAGCAGCCCGGACGGCCAAGAGACCCAGTACTTC. This chain links TRBV7-9 with TRBJ2-5; no definite D call. There are 13 residues in the CDR3. The ends were cut back, 5 bases at V and 1 base at J, with 8 bases in the middle. Germline V lookup: CDR1 SEHNR, CDR2 FQNEAQ (reference sequence).

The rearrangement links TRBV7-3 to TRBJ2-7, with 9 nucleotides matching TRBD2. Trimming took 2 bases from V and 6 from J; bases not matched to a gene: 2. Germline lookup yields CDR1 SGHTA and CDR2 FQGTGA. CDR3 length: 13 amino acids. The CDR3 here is CASSLVAGAEQYF. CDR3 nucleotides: TGTGCCAGCAGCTTAGTAGCGGGGGCCGAGCAGTACTTC.

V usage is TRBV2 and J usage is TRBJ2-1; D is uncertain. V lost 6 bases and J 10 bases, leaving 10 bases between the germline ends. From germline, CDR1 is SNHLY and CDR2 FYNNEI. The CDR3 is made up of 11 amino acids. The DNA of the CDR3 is TGTGCCAGCAGGCTAGTAATCGAGCAGTTCTTC. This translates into CASRLVIEQFF.

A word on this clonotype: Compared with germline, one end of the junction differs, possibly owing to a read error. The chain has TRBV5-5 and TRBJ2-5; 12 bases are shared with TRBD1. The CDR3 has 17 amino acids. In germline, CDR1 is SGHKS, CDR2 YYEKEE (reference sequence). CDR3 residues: CASSPGQGAKYQETQYF. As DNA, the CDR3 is TGCGCCAGCAGCCCGGGACAGGGGGCGAAGTACCAAGAGACCCAGTACTTC. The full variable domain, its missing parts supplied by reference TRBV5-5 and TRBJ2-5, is DAGVTQSPTHLIKTRGQQVTLRCSPISGHKSVSWYQQVLGQGPQFIFQYYEKEERGRGNFPDRFSARQFPNYSSELNVNALLLGDSALYLCASSPGQGAKYQETQYFGPGTRLLVL.